This TCR beta chain is drawn from a study of cytomegalovirus exposure and HLA in healthy donors listed by TCRdb under 2017. As for the study more broadly: According to an earlier analysis of around 600 of the donors, about 170 million T cells yielded some 120 million unique TCR beta sequences and 276 Gb of sequence data. An early release covering just under 650 HLA-typed donors comprised 250 to 350 gigabases of sequencing data and roughly 85 million unique TCR sequences. Among the approximately 420 genotyped donors, more than 70% belonged to the genetic ancestry cluster associated with self-reported Caucasian donors. The aim of the study was to test whether cataloging public T cell receptors could identify signatures of past pathogen exposure. The study profiled the T cell repertoires of hundreds of subjects by immunosequencing and related them to cytomegalovirus serostatus. In addition to the first cohort of 666 subjects, a separate validation cohort of approximately 130 different subjects was used. To predict cytomegalovirus infection status, the study brought together high-throughput TCR immunosequencing, statistical association of individual TCRs with disease status, and machine learning. To study patterns of TCR occurrence, a later analysis re-analyzed previously published TCR beta repertoires from more than 550 donors and added high-resolution HLA genotyping. In the later analysis, no new phenotypic data were used to find candidate immune exposures; instead, reliance was placed on TCR beta sequences and their occurrence across donors. An earlier analysis of roughly 580 of the donors used high-throughput TCR beta sequencing to judge whether each TCR beta V gene segment behaved as functional or pseudogenic. Donor age, sex, ethnicity and CMV serostatus were compiled together with the repertoire data. A later genetic analysis took genome-wide SNP genotypes for about three fifths of the roughly 670 donors and used that subset as a discovery cohort. All discovery cohort repertoires had been generated on a single sequencing platform. HLA typing covered class I and class II loci at four-digit resolution. The number of typed donors differed by locus: 629-630 for A, B, C, DRB1 and DQB1; about 520 for DQA1; 606 for DPA1; and about 450 for DPB1. Because of strong linkage in the cohort, five DR-DQ haplotypes were treated as single units for association and clustering. Across 300 to 400 genotyped donors of the cohort, an average of roughly 250,000 unique TCR beta nucleotide sequences per donor were sequenced, and about a sixth of those sequences were non-productive. What the study reported, not specific to this receptor: Because some donors lacked HLA typing at each locus, the association tests relied only on the typed subset. Compared with equally common non-associated chains, HLA-associated TCR beta chains in a later analysis were more clonally expanded and had lower generation probabilities. Roughly uniform sequencing depth across donors was assumed in presence/absence analyses, although this assumption may not hold. Across donors, most TCR sequences were observed very rarely, whereas some public TCRs were present in many individuals. At a false discovery rate of 0.05, a later analysis linked 16,000 or so TCR beta sequences to specific HLA alleles. Cytomegalovirus status was reported to be diagnosed by the classifier with high specificity and sensitivity in both the original and validation cohorts. In a later analysis, the rate of TCR association differed among HLA loci, with DRB1 alleles having the most associated TCRs and HLA-C alleles having the fewest. In a later analysis, several top co-occurrence clusters were reported to appear linked to parvovirus B19, influenza, CMV and Epstein-Barr virus. The study gave a list of 150 to 200 TCR beta chains associated with cytomegalovirus. In this cohort, only TCR beta chains were sequenced, and detectable features were limited by the absence of alpha or paired-chain data. Because the 87-base-pair reads could not distinguish some IMGT-functional V segments, including TRBV6-2 and TRBV6-3, those segments were excluded. In a later analysis, most CMV-associated TCR beta chains were found to appear HLA-restricted, with HLA associations seemingly driven largely by CMV exposure. The authors suggested that the approach could potentially be generalized to other disease states and immunological phenotypes. In a later genetic analysis, fewer N-insertions in productive TCRs were reported among donors in an Asian-associated ancestry cluster than the roughly 700-donor mean. CMV serostatus was the only immune exposure information available for the cohort. A few of the identified cytomegalovirus-associated TCR beta chains were confirmed in vitro to be specific for cytomegalovirus antigens. In an earlier analysis of approximately 590 of the donors, most TCR beta V segments were observed in productive rearrangements about 90% or about 30% of the time, broadly matching IMGT annotations. Over 15 rarely observed V segments, including chromosome 9 orphons, were excluded from the earlier analysis of a few hundred of the donors because counts were too low. A later genetic analysis associated a missense DCLRE1C variant with V-gene and J-gene trimming of TCR beta chains, and an independent cohort replicated the association. Correlated functional status among segregating V segments might reflect linkage disequilibrium, but an unknown experimental factor could not be ruled out. A further reported finding was that TCR beta sequences accurately predicted the HLA-A and HLA-B alleles for most subjects in the first cohort. A cluster of highly shared sequence variants was judged likely to be a technical artifact of the sequencing pipeline. Assigning TCR associations to individual alleles was difficult when HLA alleles, especially DR and DQ, strongly co-occurred.

Comment on this clone: It lacks a known antigen. The input lacks base qualities; no much larger clone sits a single base away.

For CDR1 and CDR2, the germline V gene (reference sequence) lists PRHDT and FYEKMQ. Cut back by 6 bases and 1 base, the V and J ends lie 13 bases apart. From the cysteine through the phenylalanine, the CDR3 covers 14 amino acids. The kept DNA is CDR3 alone, 42 bases in frame from the first base. The cohort was made up of under 800 healthy bone marrow donors. All cohort members were sampled while nominally healthy, although unrecorded immune exposures were likely present. The donor was CMV seronegative and was included in the group of a few hundred seronegative cohort members. Each donor provided a peripheral blood sample, and peripheral blood mononuclear cells were used for TCR beta sequencing. The Qiagen DNeasy Blood Extraction Kit was used to extract genomic DNA from the blood cell samples. Preparation of the library involved the immunoSEQ multiplex PCR assay. A mixture of 60 forward primers for TCR Vbeta segments and 13 reverse primers for TCR Jbeta segments was used in the multiplex PCR. The CDR3 region of rearranged TCR beta genes was amplified from genomic DNA by a multiplex PCR assay. The amplified TCR beta libraries were sequenced on the Illumina HiSeq System as 87-base-pair reads. The paper's processing steps were these. Across the 600 to 700 repertoires, a later analysis counted approximately 83 million unique TCR beta chains, approximately 12 million of which were shared by at least two donors. Raw reads were error-corrected and collapsed into unique sequences by a nearest-neighbor algorithm in which closely related sequences were merged to remove PCR and sequencing errors. V, D and J gene segments were assigned by aligning CDR3 sequences to IMGT reference sequences. For a sequence to be retained, a match of at least six nucleotides to both a V gene segment and a J gene segment was required. A rearrangement was called productive if the CDR3 had no stop codons and remained in frame with V and J, and every other rearrangement was called non-productive. CDR3 was defined by IMGT convention, running from the second conserved V-encoded cysteine to the conserved J-encoded phenylalanine. The earlier analysis of about 620 of the donors excluded sequences that lacked an unambiguous match to a single V gene segment. An earlier analysis of a few hundred of the donors called V segments functional above 56.7% productive rearrangements and segregating when the between-donor standard deviation exceeded 5%. A statistical classification framework was developed to diagnose cytomegalovirus status using the catalog of TCR beta chain sequences. V and J gene assignment, in a later analysis, came from comparing TCR nucleotide sequences with IMGT/GENE-DB human TR gene sequences. The TCRdist pipeline was used in a later analysis to assign CDR3 sequences and most-parsimonious VDJ recombination scenarios. In a later analysis, each TCR beta chain was defined by its CDR3 amino acid sequence together with its V-gene family, and reads lacking a unique V-gene family were excluded. To address suspected cross-contamination and a sequencing artifact, a later analysis removed around 600 highly shared, low-generation-probability nucleotide sequences. A later analysis calculated a clonal expansion index for each public chain from normalized within-repertoire ranks of inferred template counts. A later analysis computed generation probabilities with a VDJ recombination model fitted to out-of-frame rearrangements, and checked the results against IGoR. Hypergeometric tests were used in a later analysis to score TCR-TCR, TCR-HLA and TCR-CMV co-occurrence, with a repertoire-size bias correction applied to the TCR pairs. To estimate false discovery rates, a later analysis permuted the HLA or CMV assignments 20 times. In a later analysis, co-occurring TCRs were grouped using DBSCAN, with TCRdist sequence similarity added in when clustering inside HLA-allele-positive subsets. Co-occurrence clustering excluded repertoires with fewer than 30,000 or more than 120,000 public chains, plus five with anomalous nucleotide sharing. Held by TCRdb, this immuneACCESS table contains in-frame sequences only and omits some clones. Under half of the omission traces to an unresolved V gene where checked; the cause of the rest is unknown. That table supplies the V and J calls and clone size; D and trimming were determined from the DNA. This sample is represented by some 120,000 clones; roughly 83% of them were singletons. The ten largest clones add up to roughly 2% of the sample.

The clonotype originates from a man aged 18-30 years in good health and CMV-seronegative. The specimen was PBMCs. The chain is assembled from TRBV13 and TRBJ2-7; perhaps TRBD1 is the D gene, with 6 bases matching. Here is the DNA: TGTGCCAGCAGTGACAGGACTGAATCCTACGAGCAGTACTTC. This yields the protein CASSDRTESYEQYF.